The clone carrying this T cell receptor (beta chain) was seen ten or more times. Antigen: not known. Breast cancer patients provided tissue from their axillary draining lymph nodes. This specimen comes from a study of breast tumors, draining lymph nodes, adjacent tissues. MiXCR was run by TCRdb on the multiplex PCR reads, yielding one entry per CDR3 protein. The repertoire holds about 220,000 distinct CDR3 sequences, with under 40% as singletons. Germline values: CDR1 LGHNA, CDR2 YSLEER. CDR3 length: 16 residues. Trimming took 4 bases from V and 4 from J, leaving 18 bases between them. Study-level findings and limits: The data were judged consistent with most tumor T cells coming from lymph node and expanding in tumor. Compared with basal-like, luminal-like tumors shared significantly more repertoire with nontumor tissue. The lymph node origin of tumor T cells was framed as consistent with a hypothesis, not demonstrated. Compared with lymph nodes, tumors were less diverse; compared with nontumor tissue, more.

The sequence was collected from a female donor with breast cancer. Some clones in this sample may be carry-over from other donors' samples. Sequenced input: axillary lymph node tissue. The chain joins TRBV4-3 to TRBJ2-3, with D possibly matching TRBD2 (5 bases). Written as DNA, the CDR3 is TGCGCCAGCAGCCTTAGGTGGGTCCAGAGGGCAGATACGCAGTATTTT. Residues: CASSLRWVQRADTQYF.